This T cell receptor (beta chain) appears in the sequencing data of a study of shared clonotypes between healthy human individuals. The J segment lost 10 bases and the V segment lost 3 bases, leaving 10 bases of the junction unmatched. Germline V gives CDR1 MGHRA, CDR2 YSYEKL. CDR3 size: 15 residues. The authors divided CD4+ cells into CD45RA+ naive and CD45RA-negative memory subsets. Method: immunoSEQ multiplex PCR; TCRdb's copy keeps in-frame clones and lacks some. The table shows over a million clones, with 70% to 80% occurring only once. This TCR was recovered from a man aged 18-30 years in good health. Some clones in this sample may be carry-over from other donors' samples. Source material: memory CD4+ T cells from PBMCs. Subset of the sample: CD45RA-negative fraction. V gene TRBV4-1 combines with J gene TRBJ2-1, with 9 nucleotides matching TRBD1. CDR3 coding DNA: TGCGCCAGCAGCCAGCCCGGGACAGGGAGTTGGGAGCAGTTCTTC. It is translated as CASSQPGTGSWEQFF.